One sample yielded the 3 T cell receptor beta chains listed below, sequenced in a study of shared T cell receptors in the human thymus (dated by TCRdb to the early 2020s). Library creation used the immunoSEQ multiplex PCR assay. TCRdb obtained this table from immuneACCESS and retained in-frame rearrangements with V and J assigned. These tables miss some clones; where compared with another copy, unresolved V genes account for less than half of the shortfall, and the remainder is unexplained. Recorded for this sample are hundreds of thousands of clones; 85% to 95% of them occurred a single time. The ten largest clones capture approximately 0.02% of the sample. The sample was thymocytes. The receptor set was obtained from a human donor.

V is TRBV27 and J is TRBJ2-7; 7 bases align to TRBD1. Germline CDR1 and CDR2: MNHEY and SMNVEV (reference sequence). V was clipped by 6 bases and J by 3 bases; unmatched bases: 8. This CDR3 comprises 14 residues. The CDR3 protein is CASRPGQSLYEQYF. The DNA for the CDR3 is TGTGCCAGCAGGCCGGGACAGAGTCTCTACGAGCAGTACTTC.

Here the CDR3 reads CATSRDTGAGSPREGYGYTF. CDR3 nucleotides: TGTGCCACCAGCAGAGATACGGGAGCAGGCAGTCCCCGAGAGGGCTATGGCTACACCTTC. This chain links TRBV15 with TRBJ1-2, with D hard to call. The CDR3 consists of 20 residues. The V end lost 0 bases, the J end lost 4 bases, and 27 bases lay between the germline ends. CDR1 is LNHNV and CDR2 is YYDKDF in the germline V gene (reference sequence).

This chain joins TRBV4-2 and TRBJ2-2; possibly TRBD2 for D (5 bases). CDR1 LGHNA and CDR2 YNFKEQ come from the germline V gene. The CDR3 runs to 13 residues. Between the trimmed V and J ends, which lost 3 bases and 7 bases, there was a span of 9 bases. CDR3 loop: CASSQALGGELFF. The CDR3 nucleotides are TGTGCCAGCAGCCAGGCACTAGGCGGGGAGCTGTTTTTT.